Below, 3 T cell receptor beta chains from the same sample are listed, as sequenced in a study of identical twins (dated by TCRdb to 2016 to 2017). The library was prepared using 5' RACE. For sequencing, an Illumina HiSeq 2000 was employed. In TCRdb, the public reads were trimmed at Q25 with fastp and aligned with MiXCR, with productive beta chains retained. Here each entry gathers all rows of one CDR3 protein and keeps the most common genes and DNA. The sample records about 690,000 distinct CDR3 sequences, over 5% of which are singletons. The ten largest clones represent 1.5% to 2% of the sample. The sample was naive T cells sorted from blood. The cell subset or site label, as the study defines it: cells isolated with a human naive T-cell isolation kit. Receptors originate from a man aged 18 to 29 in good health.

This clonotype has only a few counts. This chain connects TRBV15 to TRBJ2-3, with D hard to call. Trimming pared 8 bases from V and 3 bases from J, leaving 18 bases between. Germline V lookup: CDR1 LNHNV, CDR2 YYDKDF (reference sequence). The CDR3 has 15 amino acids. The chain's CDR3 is CATHPGITKTDTQYF. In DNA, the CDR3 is TGTGCCACCCACCCTGGAATTACCAAGACAGATACGCAGTATTTT. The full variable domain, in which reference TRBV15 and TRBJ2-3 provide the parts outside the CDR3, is DAMVIQNPRYQVTQFGKPVTLSCSQTLNHNVMYWYQQKSSQAPKLLFHYYDKDFNNEADTPDNFQSRRPNTSFCFLDIRSPGLGDTAMYLCATHPGITKTDTQYFGPGTRLTVL.

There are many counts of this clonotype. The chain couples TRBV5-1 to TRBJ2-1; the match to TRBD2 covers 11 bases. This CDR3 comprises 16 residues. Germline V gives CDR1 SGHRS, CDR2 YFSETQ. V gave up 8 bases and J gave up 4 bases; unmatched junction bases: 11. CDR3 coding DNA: TGCGCCAGTACCGACCTTAGCGGGAGGGGGTACAATGAGCAGTTCTTC. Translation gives CASTDLSGRGYNEQFF.

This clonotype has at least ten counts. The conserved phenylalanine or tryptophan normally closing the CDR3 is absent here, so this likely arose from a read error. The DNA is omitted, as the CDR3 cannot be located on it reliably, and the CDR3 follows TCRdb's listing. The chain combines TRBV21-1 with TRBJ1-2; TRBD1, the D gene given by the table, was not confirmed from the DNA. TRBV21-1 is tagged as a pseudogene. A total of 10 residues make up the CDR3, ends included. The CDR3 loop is CASSKEGDNG.